The entry below describes one TCR beta chain. This CDR3 region has 15 residues. The V gene lost 1 base and the J gene lost 0 bases, with 8 bases spanning the gap. Germline V CDR1 and CDR2: SGHRS, YFSETQ. PCR involved 60 Vbeta and 13 Jbeta primers. Libraries were prepared by immunoSEQ multiplex PCR; TCRdb keeps only in-frame clonotypes and omits some of them. Counted here are about 130,000 clones, 70% to 85% occurring once; the ten biggest clones make up approximately 3.1%. The source of the sample is a study of cytomegalovirus exposure and HLA in healthy donors. The specimen sequenced was PBMCs. V and J are TRBV5-1 and TRBJ2-1; the D is unclear. The source of this sequence is a young woman in good health and CMV-seropositive. The CDR3 DNA is TGCGCCAGCAGCTTGAGTAGAAGCTCCTACAATGAGCAGTTCTTC. This encodes CASSLSRSSYNEQFF.